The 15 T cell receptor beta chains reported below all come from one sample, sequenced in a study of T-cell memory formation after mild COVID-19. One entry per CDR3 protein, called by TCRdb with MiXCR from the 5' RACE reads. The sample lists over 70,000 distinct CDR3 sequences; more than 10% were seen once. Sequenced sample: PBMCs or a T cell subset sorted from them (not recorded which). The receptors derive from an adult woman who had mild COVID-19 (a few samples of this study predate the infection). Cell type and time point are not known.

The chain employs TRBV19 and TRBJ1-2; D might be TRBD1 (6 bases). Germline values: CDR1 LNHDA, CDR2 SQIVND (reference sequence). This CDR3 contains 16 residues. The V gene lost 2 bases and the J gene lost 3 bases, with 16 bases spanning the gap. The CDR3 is CASSILIGRGDYGYTF. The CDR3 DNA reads TGTGCCAGTAGTATATTGATCGGCAGGGGAGACTATGGCTACACCTTC.

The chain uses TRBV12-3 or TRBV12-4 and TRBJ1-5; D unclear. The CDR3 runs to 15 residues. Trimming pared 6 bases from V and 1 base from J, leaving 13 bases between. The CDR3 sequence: CASSPEGRSNQPQHF. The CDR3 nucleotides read TGTGCCAGCAGCCCGGAGGGCCGGAGCAATCAGCCCCAGCATTTT.

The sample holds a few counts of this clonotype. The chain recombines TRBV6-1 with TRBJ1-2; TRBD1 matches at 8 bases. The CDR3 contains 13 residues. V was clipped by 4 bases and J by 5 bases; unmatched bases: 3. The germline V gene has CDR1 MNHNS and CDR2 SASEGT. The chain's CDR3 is CASSAWTGYGYTF. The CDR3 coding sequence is TGTGCCAGCAGTGCCTGGACAGGGTATGGCTACACCTTC.

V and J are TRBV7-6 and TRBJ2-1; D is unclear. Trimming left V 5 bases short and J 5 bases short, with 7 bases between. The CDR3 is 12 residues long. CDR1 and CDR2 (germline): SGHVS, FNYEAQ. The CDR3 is CASSINNNEQFF. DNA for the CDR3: TGTGCCAGCAGCATAAATAACAATGAGCAGTTCTTC. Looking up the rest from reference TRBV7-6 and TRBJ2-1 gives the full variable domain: GAGVSQSPRYKVTKRGQDVALRCDPISGHVSLYWYRQALGQGPEFLTYFNYEAQQDKSGLPNDRFSAERPEGSISTLTIQRTEQRDSAMYRCASSINNNEQFFGPGTRLTVL.

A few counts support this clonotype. DNA of the CDR3: TGTGCCAGCAGTTTTGTAGCGGGTTCCGGGGGCGAAAACACTGAAGCTTTCTTT. Translated: CASSFVAGSGGENTEAFF. J is TRBJ1-1 and V is TRBV12-3 or TRBV12-4, with D possibly being TRBD1 (6 bases). The CDR3 runs to 18 residues. V lost 3 bases to trimming and J lost 2 bases, with 22 bases between them.

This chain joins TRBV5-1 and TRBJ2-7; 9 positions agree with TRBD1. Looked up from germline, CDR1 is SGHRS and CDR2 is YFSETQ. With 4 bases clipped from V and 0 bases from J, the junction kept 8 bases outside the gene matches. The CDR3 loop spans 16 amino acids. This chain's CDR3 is CASSPGGGQGSYEQYF. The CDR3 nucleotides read TGCGCCAGCAGCCCGGGTGGGGGACAGGGCTCCTACGAGCAGTACTTC.

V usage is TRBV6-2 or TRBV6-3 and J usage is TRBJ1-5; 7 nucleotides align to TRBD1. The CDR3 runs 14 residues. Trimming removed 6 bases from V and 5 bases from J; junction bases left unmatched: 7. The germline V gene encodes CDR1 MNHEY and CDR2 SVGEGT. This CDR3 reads CASRAGQEYQPQHF. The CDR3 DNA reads TGTGCCAGCAGGGCAGGACAGGAATATCAGCCCCAGCATTTT.

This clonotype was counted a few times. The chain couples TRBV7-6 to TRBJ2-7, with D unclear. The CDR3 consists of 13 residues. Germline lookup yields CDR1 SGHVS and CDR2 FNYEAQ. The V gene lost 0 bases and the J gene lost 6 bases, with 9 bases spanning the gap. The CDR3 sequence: CASSLAVLGEQYF. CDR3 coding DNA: TGTGCCAGCAGCTTAGCGGTATTGGGCGAGCAGTACTTC.

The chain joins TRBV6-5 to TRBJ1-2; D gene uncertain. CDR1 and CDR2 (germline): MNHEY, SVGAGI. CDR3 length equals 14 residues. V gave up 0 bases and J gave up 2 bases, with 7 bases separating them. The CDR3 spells CASSYSKANYGYTF. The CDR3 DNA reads TGTGCCAGCAGTTACTCGAAGGCGAACTATGGCTACACCTTC.

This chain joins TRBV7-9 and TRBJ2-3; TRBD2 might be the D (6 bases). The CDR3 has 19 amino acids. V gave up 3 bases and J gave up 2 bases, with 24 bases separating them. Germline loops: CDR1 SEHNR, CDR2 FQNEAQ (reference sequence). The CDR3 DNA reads TGTGCCAGCAGCTTTCGATTTAGTATTCTGGGGGGAACCACAGATACGCAGTATTTT. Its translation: CASSFRFSILGGTTDTQYF.

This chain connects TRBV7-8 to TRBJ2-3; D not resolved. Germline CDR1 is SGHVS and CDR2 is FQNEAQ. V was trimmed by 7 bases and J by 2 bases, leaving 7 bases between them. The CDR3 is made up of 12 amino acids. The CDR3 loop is CASTLATDTQYF. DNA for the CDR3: TGTGCCAGCACCCTGGCCACAGATACGCAGTATTTT.

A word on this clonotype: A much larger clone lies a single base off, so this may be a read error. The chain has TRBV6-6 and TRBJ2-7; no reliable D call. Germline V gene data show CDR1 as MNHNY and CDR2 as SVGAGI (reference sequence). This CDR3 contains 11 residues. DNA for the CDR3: TGTGCCAGCAGTCCATACTACGGGCAGTACTTC. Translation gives CASSPYYGQYF.

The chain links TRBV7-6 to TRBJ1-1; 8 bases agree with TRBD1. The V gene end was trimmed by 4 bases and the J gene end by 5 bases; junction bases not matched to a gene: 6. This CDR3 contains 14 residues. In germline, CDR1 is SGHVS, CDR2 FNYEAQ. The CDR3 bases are TGTGCCAGCAGCTCCCCGGACAGGGAGACTGAAGCTTTCTTT. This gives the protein CASSSPDRETEAFF.

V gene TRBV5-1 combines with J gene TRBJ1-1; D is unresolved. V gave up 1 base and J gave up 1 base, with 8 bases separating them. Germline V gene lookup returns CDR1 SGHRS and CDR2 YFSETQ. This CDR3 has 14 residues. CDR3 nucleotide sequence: TGCGCCAGCAGCTTGTATGAGGGGAACACTGAAGCTTTCTTT. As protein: CASSLYEGNTEAFF.

The CDR3, as DNA: TGTGCCAGCAGCGCGGGACTAGCGGGGGAGGATCCCTACAATGAGCAGTTCTTC. Residues: CASSAGLAGEDPYNEQFF. This chain joins TRBV9 and TRBJ2-1, with TRBD2 matching 14 bases. The J segment lost 2 bases and the V segment lost 3 bases, leaving 7 bases of the junction unmatched. CDR1 and CDR2 (germline): SGDLS, YYNGEE. CDR3 size: 18 residues.